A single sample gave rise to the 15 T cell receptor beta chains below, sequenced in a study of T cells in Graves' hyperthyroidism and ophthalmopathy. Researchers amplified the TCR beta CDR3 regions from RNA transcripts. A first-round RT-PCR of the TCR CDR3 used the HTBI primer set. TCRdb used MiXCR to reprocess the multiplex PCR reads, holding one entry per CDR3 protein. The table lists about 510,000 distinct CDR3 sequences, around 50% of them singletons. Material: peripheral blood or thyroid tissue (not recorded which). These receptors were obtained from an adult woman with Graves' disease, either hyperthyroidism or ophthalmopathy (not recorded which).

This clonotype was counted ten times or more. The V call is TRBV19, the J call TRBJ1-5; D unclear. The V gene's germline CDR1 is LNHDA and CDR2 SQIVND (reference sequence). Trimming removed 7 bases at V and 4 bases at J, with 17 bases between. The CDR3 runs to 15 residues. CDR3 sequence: CASTTSGGRNQPQHF. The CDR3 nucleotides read TGTGCCAGTACCACGTCGGGCGGTAGGAATCAGCCCCAGCATTTT.

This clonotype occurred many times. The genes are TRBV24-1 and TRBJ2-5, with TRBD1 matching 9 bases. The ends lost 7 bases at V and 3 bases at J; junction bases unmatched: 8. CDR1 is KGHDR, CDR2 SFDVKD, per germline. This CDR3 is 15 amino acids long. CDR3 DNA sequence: TGTGCCACCAGCTTCGGGACAGGGAGGGAAGAGACCCAGTACTTC. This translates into CATSFGTGREETQYF.

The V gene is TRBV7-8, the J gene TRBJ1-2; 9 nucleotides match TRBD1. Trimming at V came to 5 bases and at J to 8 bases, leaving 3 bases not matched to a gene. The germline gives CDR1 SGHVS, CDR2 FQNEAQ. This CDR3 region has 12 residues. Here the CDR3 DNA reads TGTGCCAGCAGCATCGGACAGGGGGGCTACACCTTC. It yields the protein CASSIGQGGYTF.

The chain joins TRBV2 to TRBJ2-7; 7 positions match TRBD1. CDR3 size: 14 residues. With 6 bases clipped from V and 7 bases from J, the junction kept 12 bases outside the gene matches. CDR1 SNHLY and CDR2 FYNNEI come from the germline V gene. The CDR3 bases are TGTGCCAGCAGGGGACAGCCTAGACGGTGGGAGCAGTACTTC. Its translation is CASRGQPRRWEQYF.

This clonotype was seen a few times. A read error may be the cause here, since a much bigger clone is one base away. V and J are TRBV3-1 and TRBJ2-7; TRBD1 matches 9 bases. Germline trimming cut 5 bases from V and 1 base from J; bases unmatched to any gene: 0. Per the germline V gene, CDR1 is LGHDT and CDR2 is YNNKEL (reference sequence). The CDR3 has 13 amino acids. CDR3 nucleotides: TGTGCCAGCAGCGACAGGGGGTCCTACGAGCAGTACTTC. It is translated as CASSDRGSYEQYF.

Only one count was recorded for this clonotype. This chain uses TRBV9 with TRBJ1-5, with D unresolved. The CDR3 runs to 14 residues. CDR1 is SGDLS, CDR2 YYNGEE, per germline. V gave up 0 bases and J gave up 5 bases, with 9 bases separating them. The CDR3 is CASSVGAADQPQHF. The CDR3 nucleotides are TGTGCCAGCAGCGTAGGAGCCGCGGATCAGCCCCAGCATTTT.

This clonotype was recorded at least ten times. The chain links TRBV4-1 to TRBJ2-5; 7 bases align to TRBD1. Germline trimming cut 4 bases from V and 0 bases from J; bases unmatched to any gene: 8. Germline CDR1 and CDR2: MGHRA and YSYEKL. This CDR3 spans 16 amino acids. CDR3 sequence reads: CASSRTGAAYQETQYF. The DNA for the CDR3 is TGCGCCAGCAGCCGTACAGGGGCGGCGTACCAAGAGACCCAGTACTTC.

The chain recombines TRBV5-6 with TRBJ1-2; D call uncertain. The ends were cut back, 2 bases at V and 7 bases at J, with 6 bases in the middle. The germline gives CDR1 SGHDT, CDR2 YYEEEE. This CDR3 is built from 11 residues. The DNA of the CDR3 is TGTGCCAGCAGCTTAGACGCTGGCTACACCTTC. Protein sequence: CASSLDAGYTF. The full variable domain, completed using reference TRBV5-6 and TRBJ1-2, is DAGVTQSPTHLIKTRGQQVTLRCSPKSGHDTVSWYQQALGQGPQFIFQYYEEEERQRGNFPDRFSGHQFPNYSSELNVNALLLGDSALYLCASSLDAGYTFGSGTRLTVV.

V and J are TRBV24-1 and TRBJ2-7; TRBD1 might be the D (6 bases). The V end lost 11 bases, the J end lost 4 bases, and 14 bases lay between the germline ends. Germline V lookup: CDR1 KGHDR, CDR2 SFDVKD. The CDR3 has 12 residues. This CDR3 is CAKQRTDYEQYF. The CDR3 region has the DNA TGTGCCAAACAAAGGACAGATTACGAGCAGTACTTC.

Here the CDR3 DNA reads TGTGCCAGCAGCTTAGGGGGGTTTATGGACTATGGCTACACCTTC. Translation gives CASSLGGFMDYGYTF. This rearrangement joins TRBV7-2 to TRBJ1-2; possible D gene TRBD1, 5 bases. The V and J ends lost 1 base and 3 bases respectively, with 12 bases between them. There are 15 residues in the CDR3. The germline V gene has CDR1 SGHTA and CDR2 FQGNSA.

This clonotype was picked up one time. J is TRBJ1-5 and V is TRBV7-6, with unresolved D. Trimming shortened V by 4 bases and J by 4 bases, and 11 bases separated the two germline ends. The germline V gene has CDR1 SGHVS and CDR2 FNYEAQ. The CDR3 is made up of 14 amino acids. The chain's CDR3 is CASSSNWANQPQHF. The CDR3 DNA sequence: TGTGCCAGCAGCTCTAATTGGGCAAATCAGCCCCAGCATTTT.

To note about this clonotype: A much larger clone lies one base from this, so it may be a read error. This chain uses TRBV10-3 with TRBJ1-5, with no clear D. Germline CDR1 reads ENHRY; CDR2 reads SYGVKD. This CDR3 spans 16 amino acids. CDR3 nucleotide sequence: TGTACCATCAGTGAGTCGGGAGGTCACCCTTATCAGCCCCAGCATTTT. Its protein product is CTISESGGHPYQPQHF.

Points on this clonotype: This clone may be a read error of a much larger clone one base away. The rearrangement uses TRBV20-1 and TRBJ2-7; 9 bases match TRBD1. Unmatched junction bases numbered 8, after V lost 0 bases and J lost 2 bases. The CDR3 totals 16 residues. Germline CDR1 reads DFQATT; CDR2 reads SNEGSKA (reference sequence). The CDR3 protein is CSARDPGQGSPYEQYF. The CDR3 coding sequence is TGCAGTGCTAGAGACCCAGGACAGGGGAGCCCCTACGAGCAGTACTTC.

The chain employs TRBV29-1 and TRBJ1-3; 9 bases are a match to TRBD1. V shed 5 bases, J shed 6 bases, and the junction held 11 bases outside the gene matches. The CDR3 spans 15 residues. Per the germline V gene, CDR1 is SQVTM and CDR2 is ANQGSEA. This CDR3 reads CSVSRPGQGENTIYF. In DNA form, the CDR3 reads TGCAGCGTTTCTCGACCGGGACAGGGAGAAAACACCATATATTTT.

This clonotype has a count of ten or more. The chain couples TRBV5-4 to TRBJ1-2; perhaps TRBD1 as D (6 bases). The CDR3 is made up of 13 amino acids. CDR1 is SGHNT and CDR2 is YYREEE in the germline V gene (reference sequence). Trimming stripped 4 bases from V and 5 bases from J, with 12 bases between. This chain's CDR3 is CASSAAGEYGYTF. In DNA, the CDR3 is TGTGCCAGCAGCGCAGCAGGGGAGTATGGCTACACCTTC.